This T cell receptor beta chain is drawn from a study of Ad26.COV2.S vaccination and SARS-CoV-2 variants. General observations from the study: Vaccine recipients and placebo recipients showed similar non-spike TCR breadth.

Generated by immunoSEQ multiplex PCR, the TCRdb table keeps only in-frame clones and is missing some. Among about 180,000 clones listed, 87% were seen once. This clone was observed a handful of times. The target antigen is unknown. Germline V gene data show CDR1 as WNHNN and CDR2 as SYGVQD (reference sequence). Trimming cost V 2 bases and J 5 bases; bases outside gene matches: 4. The CDR3 spans 14 residues. The sequence came from a human donor who had recovered from COVID-19. The V call is TRBV10-1, the J call TRBJ2-7; TRBD1 agrees at 9 bases. The sample here was peripheral blood, taken after recovery from COVID-19. The CDR3 nucleotides read TGCGCCAGCAGTGAGGGGACAGGGTTGGACGAGCAGTACTTC. It yields the protein CASSEGTGLDEQYF.